This TCR beta chain came from a study of blood T cells in healthy people across ages. The V end lost 6 bases, the J end lost 3 bases, and 11 bases lay between the germline ends. CDR3 length: 13 residues. Germline V CDR1 and CDR2: MNHEY, SVGAGI. PCR was performed a second time for 7 to 11 cycles using a sample-barcoded 5' primer and a J-beta primer mix. A tag from a template-switch adaptor with 12 random nucleotides marked each cDNA molecule. TCRdb called the 5' RACE reads again in MiXCR, with one record for every CDR3 protein. The sample lists roughly 2 million distinct CDR3 sequences, approximately 50% occurring once. The people who gave samples were healthy Caucasians from Russia, aged 6 to 90. Isolation of PBMCs gave at least 6 million cells per sample.

This TCR was sampled from a woman in her forties in good health. The specimen sequenced was blood. This sequence joins TRBV6-5 and TRBJ1-1, with D unresolved. The CDR3 spells CASRSPEDTEAFF. The CDR3 nucleotides read TGTGCCAGCAGGAGTCCAGAGGACACTGAAGCTTTCTTT.